The rows below give T cell receptor beta chains drawn from one sample of a study of blood T cells in healthy people across ages. Via MiXCR, TCRdb re-called the 5' RACE reads, giving one row per CDR3 protein. The sample lists 600,000 to 1,000,000 distinct CDR3 sequences; more than 45% were seen once. The specimen was blood. These receptors came from a man between 25 and 39 years old in good health. Both conserved end residues are part of each CDR3. The order of the fields is D gene, J gene, clone size, V gene, CDR3 protein, CDR3 DNA. D genes are given only for firm matches. Clone size is not always given. Where it is, it says once, few, many or a class for expanded clones.

TRBD2 | TRBJ2-3 | - | TRBV4-3 | CASSQDWSGGRADTQYF | TGCGCCAGCAGCCAAGATTGGAGCGGGGGACGAGCAGATACGCAGTATTTT
- | TRBJ2-3 | - | TRBV3-1 | CASSPRVADTQYF | TGTGCCAGCAGCCCAAGGGTCGCAGATACGCAGTATTTT
- | TRBJ2-5 | few | TRBV21-1 | CASSIPGQLETQYF | TGTGCCAGCAGCATTCCGGGACAGCTAGAGACCCAGTACTTC
- | TRBJ1-6 | - | TRBV2 | CASSEVLAANSPLHF | TGTGCCAGCAGTGAAGTTTTAGCAGCAAATTCACCCCTCCACTTT
- | TRBJ2-5 | few | TRBV4-3 | CASSQEGAETQYF | TGCGCCAGCAGCCAAGAGGGTGCGGAGACCCAGTACTTC
TRBD1 | TRBJ2-7 | - | TRBV6-6 | CASRPPTGGFYEQYF | TGTGCCAGCAGACCCCCGACAGGGGGATTCTACGAGCAGTACTTC
- | TRBJ1-2 | - | TRBV6-5 | CASSLDRGDRSYGYTF | TGTGCCAGCAGTTTGGATCGGGGAGACAGGTCCTATGGCTACACCTTC
- | TRBJ2-3 | - | TRBV15 | CATSRDLGGTDTQYF | TGTGCCACCAGCAGAGATCTCGGGGGTACAGATACGCAGTATTTT
TRBD1 | TRBJ1-5 | once | TRBV20-1 | CSAIKTGQNNQPQHF | TGCAGTGCTATTAAAACGGGACAGAACAATCAGCCCCAGCATTTT
TRBD2 | TRBJ2-4 | few | TRBV4-1 | CASSTTGLAASIQYF | TGCGCCAGCAGCACTACGGGACTAGCCGCGTCAATTCAGTACTTC
TRBD1 | TRBJ2-4 | - | TRBV4-3 | CASSQGAARGRDIQYF | TGCGCCAGCAGCCAAGGGGCGGCCAGGGGGCGAGACATTCAGTACTTC
- | TRBJ2-4 | - | TRBV6-6 | CASRDGRNLAKNIQYF | TGTGCCAGCAGAGACGGCCGGAATCTAGCCAAAAACATTCAGTACTTC
- | TRBJ2-3 | few | TRBV6-5 | CASRVVGLADTQYF | TGTGCCAGCAGGGTGGTGGGTTTAGCTGATACGCAGTATTTT
TRBD2 | TRBJ2-1 | - | TRBV11-2 | CASSHQRGGQGEQFF | TGTGCCAGCAGCCACCAGCGGGGGGGCCAGGGTGAGCAGTTCTTC
TRBD1 | TRBJ2-1 | - | TRBV7-9 | CAAKGGGQGEQFF | TGTGCAGCAAAAGGAGGCGGCCAGGGGGAACAGTTCTTC
- | TRBJ2-1 | few | TRBV7-2 | CASSPPWGRNEQFF | TGTGCCAGCAGCCCCCCATGGGGGCGGAATGAGCAGTTCTTC
TRBD2 | TRBJ2-1 | - | TRBV7-7 | CASSPQLAGGNEQFF | TGTGCCAGCAGCCCGCAACTAGCGGGAGGCAATGAGCAGTTCTTC